The 7 T cell receptor beta chains in this list originate from one sample, sequenced in a study of CD8 T cells in ankylosing spondylitis. Study-wide findings and caveats: One TCR beta motif, made up of roughly eight highly homologous variants, appeared characteristic of ankylosing spondylitis blood.

MiXCR was run by TCRdb on the 5' RACE reads, yielding one entry per CDR3 protein. The repertoire holds 100,000 to 150,000 distinct CDR3 sequences, with over 15% as singletons. The antigens for these receptors are not known. The sequenced sample was blood, either unsorted or a sorted T cell fraction (not recorded which). These receptors originate from a male donor with ankylosing spondylitis.

This clonotype was seen ten or more times. This chain links TRBV5-1 with TRBJ2-7, with TRBD2 matching 14 bases. The CDR3 has 16 amino acids. The V gene's germline CDR1 is SGHRS and CDR2 YFSETQ. The V and J ends lost 2 bases and 3 bases, in that order; junction bases with no gene match: 4. The CDR3: CASSFAGTSGSYEQYF. The DNA of the CDR3 is TGCGCCAGCAGCTTCGCCGGGACTAGCGGGAGCTACGAGCAGTACTTC.

Only a few counts were recorded for this clonotype. This chain uses TRBV28 with TRBJ2-5; 8 bases are shared with TRBD2. Germline V gene data show CDR1 as MDHEN and CDR2 as SYDVKM. V was clipped by 6 bases and J by 2 bases; unmatched bases: 5. This CDR3 comprises 14 residues. CDR3 bases: TGTGCCAGCAGATTAGCGGGGATGCAAGAGACCCAGTACTTC. This codes for CASRLAGMQETQYF.

This clonotype was seen once. The CDR3 protein is CASWDRGGYNEQFF. CDR3 nucleotides: TGTGCCAGTTGGGACAGGGGGGGGTACAATGAGCAGTTCTTC. The chain is built from TRBV2 and TRBJ2-1; 11 positions agree with TRBD1. With 9 bases clipped from V and 4 bases from J, the junction kept 5 bases outside the gene matches. This CDR3 contains 14 residues. The germline V gene has CDR1 SNHLY and CDR2 FYNNEI.

A few counts support this clonotype. CDR3 protein: CASSSRGMGYETQYF. For the CDR3, the DNA is TGTGCCAGCAGTTCGCGAGGGATGGGATACGAGACCCAGTACTTC. This rearrangement joins TRBV25-1 to TRBJ2-5, with D perhaps matching TRBD2 (5 bases). Germline CDR1 and CDR2: MGHDK and SYGVNS. V was pared by 5 bases and J by 5 bases, with 18 bases between. This CDR3 has 15 amino acids.

This chain connects TRBV29-1 to TRBJ2-1; tentatively, D is TRBD2 (5 bases). The V gene lost 4 bases and the J gene lost 1 base, with 8 bases spanning the gap. Germline-derived CDR1 and CDR2 are SQVTM and ANQGSEA. The CDR3 length is 13 residues. The CDR3 sequence is CSVGTGSYNEQFF. DNA of the CDR3: TGCAGCGTTGGAACGGGATCCTACAATGAGCAGTTCTTC.

J is TRBJ2-2 and V is TRBV27; no reliable D call. V lost 10 bases, J lost 7 bases, and 13 bases lay in between. The CDR3 runs to 12 residues. Germline V gene lookup returns CDR1 MNHEY and CDR2 SMNVEV (reference sequence). CDR3: CATQSLIGELFF. CDR3 nucleotides: TGTGCCACCCAGTCCTTGATCGGGGAGCTGTTTTTT.

The rearrangement links TRBV27 to TRBJ2-7; 7 bases agree with TRBD1. Looked up from germline, CDR1 is MNHEY and CDR2 is SMNVEV (reference sequence). Losses at the gene ends were 5 bases for V and 6 bases for J; bases not matched to a gene: 7. The CDR3 loop spans 13 amino acids. The chain's CDR3 is CASSPWTGSEQYF. CDR3 DNA sequence: TGTGCCAGCAGTCCATGGACAGGTTCCGAGCAGTACTTC.